The next 13 T cell receptor beta chains were all read from a single sample in a study of cytomegalovirus exposure and HLA in healthy donors. PCR involved 60 Vbeta and 13 Jbeta primers. Some clones are missing from TCRdb's copy, which holds only in-frame ones; the method was immunoSEQ multiplex PCR. The table shows some 130,000 clones, with approximately 10% occurring only once. Sequences were obtained from PBMCs. The receptors originated from a middle-aged woman in good health and CMV-seropositive.

This clone was counted a few times. The sample carries other DNA sequences with the same CDR3. J is TRBJ2-7 and V is TRBV2; 7 bases map to TRBD1. This CDR3 spans 14 amino acids. The germline gives CDR1 SNHLY, CDR2 FYNNEI. Trimming at V came to 2 bases and at J to 2 bases, leaving 3 bases not matched to a gene. CDR3: CASSEQGVTYEQYF. For the CDR3, the DNA is TGTGCCAGCAGTGAACAGGGGGTAACCTACGAGCAGTACTTC.

The rearrangement uses TRBV6-5 and TRBJ1-1, with TRBD1 matching over 8 bases. CDR3 length equals 15 residues. Per germline, CDR1 MNHEY and CDR2 SVGAGI. With 5 bases clipped from V and 2 bases from J, the junction kept 7 bases outside the gene matches. Written as DNA, the CDR3 is TGTGCCAGCAGTCGGACAGGGAGAGGAAACACTGAAGCTTTCTTT. Translation: CASSRTGRGNTEAFF.

The V call is TRBV7-2, the J call TRBJ1-4, with a tentative D call TRBD1 (5 bases). Per germline, CDR1 SGHTA and CDR2 FQGNSA. The CDR3 is 13 residues long. V dropped 8 bases and J dropped 4 bases, with 11 bases sitting between them. The CDR3 bases are TGTGCCAGCGGAAGGGGCATTAATGAAAAACTGTTTTTT. Translating it yields CASGRGINEKLFF.

The J gene is TRBJ2-2, the V gene TRBV5-1; TRBD1 agrees at 9 bases. Per the germline V gene, CDR1 is SGHRS and CDR2 is YFSETQ. The CDR3 loop spans 15 amino acids. Losses at the gene ends were 6 bases for V and 6 bases for J; bases not matched to a gene: 9. The CDR3 bases are TGCGCCAGCACCGTGGACAGGGGAAGCGCCGGGGAGCTGTTTTTT. Its protein is CASTVDRGSAGELFF. Complete variable domain (other parts from reference TRBV5-1 and TRBJ2-2): KAGVTQTPRYLIKTRGQQVTLSCSPISGHRSVSWYQQTPGQGLQFLFEYFSETQRNKGNFPGRFSGRQFSNSRSEMNVSTLELGDSALYLCASTVDRGSAGELFFGEGSRLTVL.

The J gene is TRBJ1-5, the V gene TRBV12-5; 8 bases are shared with TRBD1. CDR1 is LGHNT and CDR2 is FRNRAP in the germline V gene. With V trimmed by 0 bases and J by 3 bases, 7 bases remained unmatched. This CDR3 contains 17 residues. The DNA of the CDR3 is TGTGCTAGTGGTTTGGTACTCGGGGACAGGACCAATCAGCCCCAGCATTTT. Translated: CASGLVLGDRTNQPQHF. The whole variable domain, remainder taken from reference TRBV12-5 and TRBJ1-5, is DARVTQTPRHKVTEMGQEVTMRCQPILGHNTVFWYRQTMMQGLELLAYFRNRAPLDDSGMPKDRFSAEMPDATLATLKIQPSEPRDSAVYFCASGLVLGDRTNQPQHFGDGTRLSIL.

This clone was seen more than once but under ten times. V usage is TRBV11-2 and J usage is TRBJ1-1, with D perhaps matching TRBD1 (5 bases). V lost 5 bases and J 4 bases, leaving 17 bases between the germline ends. CDR1 is SGHAT and CDR2 is FQNNGV in the germline V gene. This CDR3 spans 15 amino acids. In DNA, the CDR3 is TGTGCCAGCAGCCCCCGGCAGCCTAGGGGCACTGAAGCTTTCTTT. It yields the protein CASSPRQPRGTEAFF.

This clone came up a few times. The chain combines TRBV7-2 with TRBJ2-5; D unclear. The germline V gene encodes CDR1 SGHTA and CDR2 FQGNSA. The V and J ends lost 1 base and 1 base respectively, with 10 bases between them. CDR3 size: 15 residues. CDR3 sequence (DNA): TGTGCCAGCAGCTTAGACCGACACAGCCAAGAGACCCAGTACTTC. Translation: CASSLDRHSQETQYF.

The chain couples TRBV5-6 to TRBJ2-3; no firm D call. Trimming took off 3 bases at V and 6 bases at J, with 8 bases between the two ends. CDR3 size: 12 residues. Germline V lookup: CDR1 SGHDT, CDR2 YYEEEE. The CDR3 region is CASSSYGDTQYF. In DNA, the CDR3 is TGTGCCAGCAGCTCATACGGGGATACGCAGTATTTT.

This clone was picked up a small number of times. This rearrangement joins TRBV5-1 to TRBJ2-1, with TRBD2 identical over 13 bases. The junction had 8 bases not matched to a gene; V was cut back by 0 bases and J by 8 bases. CDR3 length: 17 amino acids. CDR1 is SGHRS, CDR2 YFSETQ, per germline. The CDR3 loop is CASSLAITSGGAHEQFF. The CDR3 coding sequence is TGCGCCAGCAGCTTGGCCATCACTAGCGGGGGGGCCCATGAGCAGTTCTTC.

This clone has at least ten counts. The chain recombines TRBV7-9 with TRBJ2-1; D is possibly TRBD1 (6 bases). The germline CDR1 and CDR2 sequences are SEHNR and FQNEAQ (reference sequence). The CDR3 runs 14 residues. Deletions cut 3 bases from V and 6 bases from J, with 12 bases between. CDR3 in amino acids: CASSFLTGGNEQFF. The CDR3 DNA sequence: TGTGCCAGCAGCTTTCTGACAGGAGGCAATGAGCAGTTCTTC.

This clone was detected a few times. J is TRBJ1-3 and V is TRBV7-6; D perhaps matches TRBD1 (6 bases). Germline V CDR1 and CDR2: SGHVS, FNYEAQ. There are 16 residues in the CDR3. Trimming pared 3 bases from V and 0 bases from J, leaving 12 bases between. CDR3 in DNA: TGTGCCAGCAGCTTCGGAACAGGGTCCTCTGGAAACACCATATATTTT. Translation gives CASSFGTGSSGNTIYF.

This clone was observed a few times. The rearrangement joins TRBV5-1 to TRBJ1-1; 12 bases align to TRBD1. After removal of 3 bases from V and 5 bases from J, the junction contained 2 bases not matched to a gene. The germline CDR1 and CDR2 sequences are SGHRS and YFSETQ. The length of the CDR3 is 14 residues. The CDR3 coding sequence is TGCGCCAGCAGCTCGGGACAGGGGGCAACTGAAGCTTTCTTT. Translation: CASSSGQGATEAFF.

V is TRBV19 and J is TRBJ2-1; D may be TRBD2 (5 bases). The germline CDR1 and CDR2 sequences are LNHDA and SQIVND (reference sequence). There are 14 residues in the CDR3. Trimming cost V 5 bases and J 3 bases, with 11 bases left between them. The CDR3 bases are TGTGCCAGTAGTGCAGCGGCTCTCTACAATGAGCAGTTCTTC. As protein: CASSAAALYNEQFF.